The source of this T cell receptor (beta chain) is a study of T cell clonotyping in hematopoietic cell transplantation. Measured with immunoSEQ multiplex PCR; TCRdb has only the in-frame clones, and not every one. The sample contains 9,500 or so clones, about 75% of which appear only once. This receptor was taken from a female patient in her forties who had an allogeneic stem cell transplant from a related donor, so T cells may come from the graft donor. Some clones in this sample may be carry-over from other donors' samples. The sequencing used PBMCs, collected 30 days after allogeneic stem cell transplant.

The CDR3 DNA reads as TGTGCCATCAGGACCGGGACAGGGCTCACAGATACGCAGTATTTT. Its protein product is CAIRTGTGLTDTQYF. The chain is built from TRBV10-3 and TRBJ2-3, with 9 bases fitting TRBD1. This CDR3 comprises 15 residues. Germline V gives CDR1 ENHRY, CDR2 SYGVKD. V shed 6 bases and J 2 bases; nucleotides not matched to a gene: 6.